This T cell receptor (beta chain) was retrieved from a study of blood T cells in healthy people across ages. PCR was performed a second time for about 6 to 11 cycles using a sample-barcoded 5' primer and a J-beta primer mix. Every cDNA molecule carried a tag from a template-switch adaptor bearing 12 random nucleotides. Using its own MiXCR run on the 5' RACE reads, TCRdb lists one record per CDR3 protein. The sample includes fewer than 900,000 distinct CDR3 sequences, 40% to 45% of them seen just once. Points from the study as a whole: Older age coincided with a roughly linear decline in TCR beta diversity per million T cells.

Sample donors were healthy Caucasian individuals that came from Russia, aged roughly 6 to 100. This clonotype appeared a few times. Antigen unknown. The sequence was collected from a woman aged 55-70 years in good health. Sequencing was done on a sample of blood.

CDR3 sequence reads: CASSLGQTTYEQYF. The CDR3 DNA sequence: TGTGCCAGCAGCTTAGGACAGACTACCTACGAGCAGTACTTC. This chain uses TRBV7-6 with TRBJ2-7; D possibly matches TRBD1 or TRBD2 (5 bases each). The CDR3 sequence is 14 residues long. Germline V gives CDR1 SGHVS, CDR2 FNYEAQ. The V gene lost 1 base and the J gene lost 2 bases, with 9 bases spanning the gap.